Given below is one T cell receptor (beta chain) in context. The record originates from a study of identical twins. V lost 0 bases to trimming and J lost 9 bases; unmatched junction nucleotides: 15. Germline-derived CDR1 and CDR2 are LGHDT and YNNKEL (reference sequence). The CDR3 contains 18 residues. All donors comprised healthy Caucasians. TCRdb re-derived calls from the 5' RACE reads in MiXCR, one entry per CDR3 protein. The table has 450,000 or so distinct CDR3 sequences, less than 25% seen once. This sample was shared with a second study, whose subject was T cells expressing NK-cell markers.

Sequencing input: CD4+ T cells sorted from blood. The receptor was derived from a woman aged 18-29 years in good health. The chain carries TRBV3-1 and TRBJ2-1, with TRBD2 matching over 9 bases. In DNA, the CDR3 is TGTGCCAGCAGCCAAGATCCCCCCGGGGCGGGGGGGCCCCCTGAGCAGTTCTTC. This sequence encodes CASSQDPPGAGGPPEQFF.